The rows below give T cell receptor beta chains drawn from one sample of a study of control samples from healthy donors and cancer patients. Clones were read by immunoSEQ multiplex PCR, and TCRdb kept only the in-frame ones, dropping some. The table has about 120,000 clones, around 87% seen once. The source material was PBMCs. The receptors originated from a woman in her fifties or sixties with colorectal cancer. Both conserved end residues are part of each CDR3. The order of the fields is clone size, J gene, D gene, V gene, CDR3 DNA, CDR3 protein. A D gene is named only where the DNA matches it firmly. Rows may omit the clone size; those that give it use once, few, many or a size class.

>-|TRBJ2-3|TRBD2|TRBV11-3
TGTGCCAGCAGCCCGGGGACTAGCGGGGAGTCAGATACGCAGTATTTT
CASSPGTSGESDTQYF
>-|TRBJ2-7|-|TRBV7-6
TGTGCCAGCAGCTCTGGCGTCGGCAGGGGGGCTATCTACGAGCAGTACTTC
CASSSGVGRGAIYEQYF
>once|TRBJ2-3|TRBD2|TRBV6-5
TGTGCCAGCGGGCTTGGGGGGGGGACAGATACGCAGTATTTT
CASGLGGGTDTQYF
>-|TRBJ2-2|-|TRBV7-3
TGTGCCAGCAGCTTAAAGCGCCGCCCGGGTTTGTTGTATGCGAACACCGGGGAGCTGTTTTTT
CASSLKRRPGLLYANTGELFF
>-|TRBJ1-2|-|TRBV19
TGTGCCAGTAGTATAGATGCAGTTTCCTATGGCTACACCTTC
CASSIDAVSYGYTF
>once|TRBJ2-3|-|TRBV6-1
TGTGCCAGCAGTGCCACGCACAGGTCCCCCACAGATACGCAGTATTTT
CASSATHRSPTDTQYF
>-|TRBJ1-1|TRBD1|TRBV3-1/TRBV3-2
TGTGCCAGCAGCCAAGGAACAGGGGTGATAATTGAAGCTTTCTTT
CASSQGTGVIIEAFF
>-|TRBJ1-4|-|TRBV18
TGTGCCAGCTCACCAAGGACGGAGGTTGAAAAACTGTTTTTT
CASSPRTEVEKLFF
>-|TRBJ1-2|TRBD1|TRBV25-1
TGTGCCAGCAGCGAGGGACAGCTGTTCTATGGCTACACCTTC
CASSEGQLFYGYTF
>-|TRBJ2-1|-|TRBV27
TGTGCCAGCAGTTTGGAAGGGGTAAGCTCCTACAATGAGCAGTTCTTC
CASSLEGVSSYNEQFF
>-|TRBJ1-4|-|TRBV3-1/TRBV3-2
TGTGCCAGCAGCCAAAACCCAGCAAAACCAACTAATGAAAAACTGTTTTTT
CASSQNPAKPTNEKLFF
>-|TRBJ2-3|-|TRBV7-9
TGTGCCAGCAGCTTGGGCCTGGGGTCTAGGGTCGGCACAGATACGCAGTATTTT
CASSLGLGSRVGTDTQYF
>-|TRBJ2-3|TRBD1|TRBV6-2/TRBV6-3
TGTGCCAGCAGTCTTGGACAGGCCACAGATACGCAGTATTTT
CASSLGQATDTQYF
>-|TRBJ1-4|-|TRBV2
TGTGCCAGCAGTGCTTATCAGGAAAAACTGTTTTTT
CASSAYQEKLFF
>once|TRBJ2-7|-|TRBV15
TGTGCCACCAGCAGCCCTCAACTAGAAAATAGCTCCTACGAGCAGTACTTC
CATSSPQLENSSYEQYF
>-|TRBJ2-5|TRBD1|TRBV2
TGTGCCAGCGGGACAGATGGAGAGACCCAGTACTTC
CASGTDGETQYF
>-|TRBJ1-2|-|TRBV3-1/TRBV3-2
TGTGCCAGCAGCAAAAGATCGGGAGACAGGCAGGGCTACACCTTC
CASSKRSGDRQGYTF
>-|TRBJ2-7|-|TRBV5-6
TGTGCCAGCAGCTGGGACGGAGAAACCTACGAGCAGTACTTC
CASSWDGETYEQYF
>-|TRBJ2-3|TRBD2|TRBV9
TGTGCCAGCAGTGCCACCCTAGCGGGGGGGACAGATACGCAGTATTTT
CASSATLAGGTDTQYF
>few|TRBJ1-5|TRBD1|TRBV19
TGTGCCAGTAGTATATCCAGGGGGCCAAAGCCCCAGCATTTT
CASSISRGPKPQHF
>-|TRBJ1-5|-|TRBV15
TGTGCCACCAGCAGAGATTCAGGGATTAGCAATCAGCCCCAGCATTTT
CATSRDSGISNQPQHF
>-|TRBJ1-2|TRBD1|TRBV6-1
TGTGCCAGCAGTGAGGGGGACAGGGTTCCTGGTGGCTACACCTTC
CASSEGDRVPGGYTF
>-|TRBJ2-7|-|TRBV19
TGTGCCAGTAGTGTCAAACCCGGGAGAGGCTACGAGCAGTACTTC
CASSVKPGRGYEQYF
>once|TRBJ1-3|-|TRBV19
TGTGCCAGTACCCCGCGGGATGGTACCATATATTTT
CASTPRDGTIYF
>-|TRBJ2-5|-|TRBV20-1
TGCAGTGCTAGTGCCGGGTCAAGGGAGACCCAGTACTTC
CSASAGSRETQYF
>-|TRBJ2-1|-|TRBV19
TGTGCCAGTAGAGGCAGGGTGTGGGCTGAGCAGTTCTTC
CASRGRVWAEQFF
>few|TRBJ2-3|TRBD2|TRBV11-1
TGTGCCAGCAGCTTAGGGTTTAGCGGGGACACAGATACGCAGTATTTT
CASSLGFSGDTDTQYF
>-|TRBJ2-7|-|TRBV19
TGTGCCAGTAGTATCGTGGGGGCGGCCTACGAGCAGTACTTC
CASSIVGAAYEQYF
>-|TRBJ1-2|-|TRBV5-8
TGTGCCAGGGAGGACTCAGAGGACTATGGCTACACCTTC
CAREDSEDYGYTF
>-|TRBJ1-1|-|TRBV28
TGTGCCAGCGGCCGCATCGGTAGCGCTGAAGCTTTCTTT
CASGRIGSAEAFF
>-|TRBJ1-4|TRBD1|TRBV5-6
TGTGCCAGCAGCCCTGGGACAGGGCAAAGTGAAAAACTGTTTTTT
CASSPGTGQSEKLFF
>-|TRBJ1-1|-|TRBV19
TGTGCCACAGGGGTGCTGGGGACTGAAGCTTTCTTT
CATGVLGTEAFF
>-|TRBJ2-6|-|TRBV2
TGTGCCAACCAGGGCTCTGGGGCCAACGTCCTGACTTTC
CANQGSGANVLTF
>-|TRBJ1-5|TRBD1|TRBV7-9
TGTGCCAGCAGCTGGGGGACAGGAAATAATCAGCCCCAGCATTTT
CASSWGTGNNQPQHF
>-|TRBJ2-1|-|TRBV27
TGTGCCAGCAGTTTTGGCCAGGGGAACTACAATGAGCAGTTCTTC
CASSFGQGNYNEQFF
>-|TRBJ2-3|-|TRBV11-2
TGTGCCAGCAGCTTTAGTTTCGCAGATACGCAGTATTTT
CASSFSFADTQYF
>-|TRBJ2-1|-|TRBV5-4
TGTGCCAGCAGCCCAAAGGGGGGGGAAGGGTCCTACAATGAGCAGTTCTTC
CASSPKGGEGSYNEQFF
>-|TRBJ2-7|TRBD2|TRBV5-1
TGCGCCCGCAGCGAAGCGGGGGGGGTGGACTACGAGCAGTACTTC
CARSEAGGVDYEQYF
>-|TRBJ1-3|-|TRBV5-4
TGTGCCAGCAGTTCCGGACGGAACTCTGGAAACACCATATATTTT
CASSSGRNSGNTIYF
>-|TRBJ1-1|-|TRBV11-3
TGTGCCAGCAGCCGAATCGGGTCAGGTGAAGCTTTCTTT
CASSRIGSGEAFF
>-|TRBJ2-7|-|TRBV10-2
TGCGCCAGCAGTGCCCAGTACGAGCAGTACTTC
CASSAQYEQYF
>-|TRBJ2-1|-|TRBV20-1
TGCAGTGCTAGTGACCTGAGCTCCTACAATGAGCAGTTCTTC
CSASDLSSYNEQFF
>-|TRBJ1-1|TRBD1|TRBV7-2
TGTGCCAGCAGCATCGGGACAGGGGGCGACCTGAACACTGAAGCTTTCTTT
CASSIGTGGDLNTEAFF
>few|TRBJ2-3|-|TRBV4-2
TGTGCCAGCAGCCCACAACCTAGACCTTTCACAGATACGCAGTATTTT
CASSPQPRPFTDTQYF
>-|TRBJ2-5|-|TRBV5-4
TGTGCCAGCAGCTTGTACGGGGTTAGAGAGACCCAGTACTTC
CASSLYGVRETQYF
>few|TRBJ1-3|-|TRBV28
TGTGCCAGCAGGTCCCCGGGGCCTGGAAACACCATATATTTT
CASRSPGPGNTIYF
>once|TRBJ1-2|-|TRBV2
TGTGCCAGCAGCCGGGACAATACTAACTATGGCTACACCTTC
CASSRDNTNYGYTF
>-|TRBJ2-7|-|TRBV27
TGTGCCAGCAGTCAATTAAGCTCCTACGAGCAGTACTTC
CASSQLSSYEQYF
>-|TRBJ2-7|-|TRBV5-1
TGCGCCAGCAGCTTGGGGGGGTTCGGCTCCTACGAGCAGTACTTC
CASSLGGFGSYEQYF
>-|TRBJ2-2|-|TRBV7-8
TGTGCCAGCAGCTCCGTTCGAGAAACCGGGGAGCTGTTTTTT
CASSSVRETGELFF
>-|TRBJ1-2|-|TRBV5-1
TGCGCCAGCAGACAGAACACGGACTATGGCTACACCTTC
CASRQNTDYGYTF
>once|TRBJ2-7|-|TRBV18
TGTGCCAGCTCACCAGGGCAGGGGTCCTACGAGCAGTACTTC
CASSPGQGSYEQYF
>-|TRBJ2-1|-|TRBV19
TGTGCCAGTAGTATAGCCGTACAGTATGAGCAGTTCTTC
CASSIAVQYEQFF
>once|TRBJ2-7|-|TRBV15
TGTGCCACCAGCAGATACGGCGGTCTATCGTTCGGCGAGCAGTACTTC
CATSRYGGLSFGEQYF
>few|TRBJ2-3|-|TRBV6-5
TGTGCCAGCAGTTACGGCGGAACCCGCACAGATACGCAGTATTTT
CASSYGGTRTDTQYF
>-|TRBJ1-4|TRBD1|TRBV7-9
TGTGCCAGCAGCTCGACAGGGACTAATGAAAAACTGTTTTTT
CASSSTGTNEKLFF
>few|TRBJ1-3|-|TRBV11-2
TGTGCCAGCAGCTCTCATGCGTCAGGGCCTGGAAACACCATATATTTT
CASSSHASGPGNTIYF
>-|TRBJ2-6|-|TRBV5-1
TGCGCCAGCAGCGAGATAGGACGGTCCCATGGGACTGGGGCCAACGTCCTGACTTTC
CASSEIGRSHGTGANVLTF
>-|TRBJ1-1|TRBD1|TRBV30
TGTGCCTGGAGTGCAATACCGGGACAGGGCGTCGGGAACACTGAAGCTTTCTTT
CAWSAIPGQGVGNTEAFF
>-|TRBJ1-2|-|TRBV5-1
TGCGCCAGCAGCTTTGACCGAGGGAACTATGGCTACACCTTC
CASSFDRGNYGYTF